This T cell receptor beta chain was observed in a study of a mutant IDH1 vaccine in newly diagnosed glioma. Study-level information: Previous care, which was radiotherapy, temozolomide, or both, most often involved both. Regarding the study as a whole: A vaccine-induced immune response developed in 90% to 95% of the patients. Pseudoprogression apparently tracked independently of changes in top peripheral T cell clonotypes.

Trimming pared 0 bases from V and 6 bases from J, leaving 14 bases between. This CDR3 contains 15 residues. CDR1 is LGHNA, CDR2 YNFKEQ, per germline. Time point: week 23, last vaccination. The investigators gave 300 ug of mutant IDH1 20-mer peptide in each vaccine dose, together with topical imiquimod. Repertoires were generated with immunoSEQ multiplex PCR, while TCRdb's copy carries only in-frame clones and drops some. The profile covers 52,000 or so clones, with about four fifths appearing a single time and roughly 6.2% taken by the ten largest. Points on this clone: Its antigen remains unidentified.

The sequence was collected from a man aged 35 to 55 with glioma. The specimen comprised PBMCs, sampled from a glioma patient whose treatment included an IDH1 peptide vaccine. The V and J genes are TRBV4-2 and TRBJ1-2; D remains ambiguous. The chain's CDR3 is CASSQDLRVGNGYTF. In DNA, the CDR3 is TGTGCCAGCAGCCAAGATCTAAGGGTCGGGAATGGCTACACCTTC.